A selection of T cell receptor beta chains follows, all from one sample in a study of Ad26.COV2.S vaccination and SARS-CoV-2 variants. TCRdb keeps only in-frame clones here, not all; method: immunoSEQ multiplex PCR. The profile shows around 450,000 clones, more than 80% of them singletons. The sample consisted of peripheral blood, taken in a trial of Ad26.COV2.S vaccine versus placebo. These receptors were obtained from a person aged 18-65 years who received the Ad26.COV2.S COVID-19 vaccine or a placebo. Both conserved end residues are part of each CDR3. Each record gives: D gene, J gene, CDR3 length, V gene, CDR3 protein. The D gene is left open where the match is weak.

NA	TRBJ1-3	16	TRBV28	CASSLGGPSSGNTIYF
NA	TRBJ2-7	13	TRBV11-2	CASSPPGGHEQYF
NA	TRBJ2-6	17	TRBV18	CASSPPGTGAGANVLTF
NA	TRBJ2-7	13	TRBV12-3/TRBV12-4	CASSFGENYEQYF
TRBD1	TRBJ2-2	16	TRBV11-2	CASSIRPSGGTGELFF
NA	TRBJ1-3	18	TRBV3-1/TRBV3-2	CASSQVRGLWSSGNTIYF
TRBD2	TRBJ2-3	15	TRBV5-4	CASSHPTSGTDTQYF
TRBD1	TRBJ2-5	14	TRBV19	CASSTRTGQETQYF
NA	TRBJ2-2	14	TRBV29-1	CSVGSRRRTGELFF
NA	TRBJ2-1	14	TRBV18	CASSPGQSNNEQFF
NA	TRBJ2-2	14	TRBV27	CASRSLLNTGELFF
TRBD2	TRBJ2-3	16	TRBV5-1	CASTQGLAGGRDTQYF
TRBD2	TRBJ2-7	16	TRBV5-1	CASSRVGTSGSSEQYF